Following are 5 T cell receptor beta chains from one sample sequenced in a study of T cell responses to AZD1222 COVID-19 vaccine. Assay: immunoSEQ multiplex PCR; the TCRdb copy retains only in-frame clones and omits some. Among roughly 120,000 clones listed, roughly nine tenths were seen once. The starting material was peripheral blood, obtained on day 0 of AZD1222 vaccination. These receptors all stem from an adult in good health.

The V call is TRBV15, the J call TRBJ1-4; D may be TRBD1 (5 bases). The V gene's germline CDR1 is LNHNV and CDR2 YYDKDF (reference sequence). Trimming stripped 5 bases from V and 7 bases from J, with 14 bases between. This CDR3 region has 14 residues. CDR3 residues: CATSGLQGGEKLFF. CDR3 coding DNA: TGTGCCACCAGCGGATTGCAGGGAGGTGAAAAACTGTTTTTT.

This rearrangement joins TRBV14 to TRBJ2-2, with 7 bases matching TRBD1. CDR1 SGHDN and CDR2 FVKESK come from the germline V gene. CDR3 length equals 18 residues. V was pared by 3 bases and J by 5 bases, with 15 bases of the junction left unmatched. CDR3 region: CASSHPKGRGLWTGELFF. The CDR3 DNA is TGTGCCAGCAGCCATCCAAAAGGCAGGGGGTTGTGGACCGGGGAGCTGTTTTTT.

The rearrangement uses TRBV6-5 and TRBJ1-6; D uncertain. The V gene lost 8 bases and the J gene lost 5 bases, with 10 bases spanning the gap. CDR1 is MNHEY, CDR2 SVGAGI, per germline. The CDR3 contains 13 residues. The DNA for the CDR3 is TGTGCCAGCCATTTGCAGAATAATTCACCCCTCCACTTT. This encodes CASHLQNNSPLHF.

The genes are TRBV18 and TRBJ1-2; maybe TRBD1 (5 bases). CDR1 is KGHSH and CDR2 is LQKENI in the germline V gene. The CDR3 is 15 residues long. The V end was cut by 2 bases, the J end by 4 bases, with 14 bases between. The chain's CDR3 is CASSPAGAGGYGYTF. The CDR3 bases are TGTGCCAGCTCACCAGCCGGGGCCGGTGGCTATGGCTACACCTTC.

This CDR3 reads CASSERGALGGTEAFF. The DNA for the CDR3 is TGTGCCAGCAGTGAACGGGGGGCCTTAGGTGGGACTGAAGCTTTCTTT. The V call is TRBV6-1, the J call TRBJ1-1; perhaps TRBD1 as D (6 bases). V gave up 2 bases and J gave up 5 bases, with 18 bases separating them. CDR1 and CDR2 from the germline V gene are MNHNS and SASEGT. CDR3 length equals 16 residues.